Listed here is a single T cell receptor (beta chain). Its matching antigen is unknown. These data belong to a study of cytomegalovirus exposure and HLA in healthy donors. Overall study: A preliminary data release comprised approximately 85 million unique TCRs obtained from HLA-typed donors. Overall study results and limits: There were reportedly fewer N-insertions in an Asian-associated ancestry cluster than the roughly 610-donor mean, in a later analysis. Later genetic work tied a missense DCLRE1C variant to beta-chain V and J trimming. A few CMV-associated chains proved CMV antigen-specific in vitro.

The PCR used 60 Vbeta and 13 Jbeta primers. The repertoire was sequenced with immunoSEQ multiplex PCR; TCRdb's copy has only in-frame clones and lacks some. The table shows 150,000 to 190,000 clones, with approximately 82% occurring only once. V dropped 3 bases and J dropped 4; count of bases not matched to a gene: 3. CDR1 is KGHSH, CDR2 LQKENI, per germline. CDR3 length: 15 amino acids. This rearrangement joins TRBV18 to TRBJ1-2, with 12 bases matching TRBD1. Sequenced: PBMCs. This receptor was taken from a woman aged 50 to 60 in good health and CMV-seropositive. This chain's CDR3 is CASSPGTGGVYGYTF. Here the CDR3 DNA reads TGTGCCAGCTCACCGGGGACAGGGGGCGTCTATGGCTACACCTTC.